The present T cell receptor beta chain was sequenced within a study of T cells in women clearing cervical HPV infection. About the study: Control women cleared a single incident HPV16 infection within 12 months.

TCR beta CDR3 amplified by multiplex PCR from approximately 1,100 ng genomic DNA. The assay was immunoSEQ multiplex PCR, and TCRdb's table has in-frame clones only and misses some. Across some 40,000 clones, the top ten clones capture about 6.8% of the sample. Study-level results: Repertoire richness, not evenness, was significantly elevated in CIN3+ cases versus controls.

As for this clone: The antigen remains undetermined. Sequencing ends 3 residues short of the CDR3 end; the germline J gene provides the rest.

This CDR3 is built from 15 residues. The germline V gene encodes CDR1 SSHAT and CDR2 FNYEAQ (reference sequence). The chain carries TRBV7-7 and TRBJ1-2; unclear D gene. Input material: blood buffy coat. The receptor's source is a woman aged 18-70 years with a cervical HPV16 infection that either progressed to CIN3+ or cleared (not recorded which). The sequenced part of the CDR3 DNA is TGTGCCAGCAGCCGCGGACTAGCGGGCTTCTACGAC. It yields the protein CASSRGLAGFYD. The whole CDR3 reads CASSRGLAGFYDYTF.